This entry lists 2 T cell receptor beta chains sequenced from one sample in a study of T cells in localized non-small cell lung cancer. Repertoires were generated with immunoSEQ multiplex PCR, while TCRdb's copy carries only in-frame clones and drops some. The sample has around 1,600 clones; 20% to 30% are singletons. Sequenced material: normal lung tissue next to the tumor, taken before any cancer treatment. These TCRs come from a male donor older than 55 with stage I lung adenocarcinoma.

This clone was seen only a few times. J is TRBJ1-4 and V is TRBV28; 8 nucleotides align to TRBD1. Germline loops: CDR1 MDHEN, CDR2 SYDVKM. V was clipped by 4 bases and J by 6 bases; unmatched bases: 7. The CDR3 has 15 residues. The CDR3 spells CASSYRTGRDEKLFF. In DNA, the CDR3 is TGTGCCAGCAGTTACCGGACAGGGAGGGATGAAAAACTGTTTTTT.

The chain uses TRBV10-2 and TRBJ2-1, with 8 bases fitting TRBD2. V lost 6 bases and J lost 4; bases outside the gene matches: 8. This CDR3 spans 15 amino acids. CDR1 WSHSY and CDR2 SAAADI come from the germline V gene. The CDR3 DNA reads TGCGCCAGCAGCGCCGGGAGGGGACGGTACAATGAGCAGTTCTTC. Encoded protein: CASSAGRGRYNEQFF.